This TCR beta chain originates from a study of blood T cell repertoires in COVID-19. In the original processing: Estimates of nucleated cell counts were drawn from the amplification of reference gene primers. Clones were sequenced by immunoSEQ multiplex PCR, and TCRdb holds only the in-frame ones, with some missing. From that table come the V and J calls and clone size; the DNA was used to work out D and trimming. The profile covers 95,000 to 150,000 clones, with around four fifths appearing a single time and 5.5% to 6% taken by the ten largest. Sample: peripheral blood. This sequence originates from an elderly man with active or convalescent COVID-19.

The CDR3 region has the DNA TGTGCCAGCAGAGACACTTTCTACGAGCAGTACTTC. As protein: CASRDTFYEQYF. The V and J genes are TRBV6-5 and TRBJ2-7; D gene ambiguous. The CDR3 has 12 residues. V was clipped by 6 bases and J by 3 bases, with 9 bases between them. Germline loops: CDR1 MNHEY, CDR2 SVGAGI.